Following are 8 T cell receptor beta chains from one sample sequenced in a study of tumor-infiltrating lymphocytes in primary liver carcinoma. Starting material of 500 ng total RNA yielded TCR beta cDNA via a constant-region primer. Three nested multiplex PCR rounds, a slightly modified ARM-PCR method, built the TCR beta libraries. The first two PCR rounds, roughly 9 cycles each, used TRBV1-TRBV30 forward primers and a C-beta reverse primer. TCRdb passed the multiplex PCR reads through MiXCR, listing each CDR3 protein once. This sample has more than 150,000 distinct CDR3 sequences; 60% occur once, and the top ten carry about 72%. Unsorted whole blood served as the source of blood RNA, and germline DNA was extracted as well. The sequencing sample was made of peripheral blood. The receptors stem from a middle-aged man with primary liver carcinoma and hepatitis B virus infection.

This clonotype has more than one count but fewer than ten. The CDR3 DNA is TGTGCCAGCAGTTACTCTGGGGCCAGCAATCAGCCCCAGCATTTT. This gives the protein CASSYSGASNQPQHF. This chain links TRBV6-6 with TRBJ1-5, with TRBD1 as a possible D gene (5 bases). V was trimmed by 0 bases and J by 1 base, leaving 7 bases between them. From germline, CDR1 is MNHNY and CDR2 SVGAGI (reference sequence). This CDR3 has 15 amino acids.

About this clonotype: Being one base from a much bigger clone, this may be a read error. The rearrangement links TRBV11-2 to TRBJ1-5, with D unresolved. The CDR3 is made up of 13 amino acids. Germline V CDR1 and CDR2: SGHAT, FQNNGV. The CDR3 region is CASNLSGYQPQHF. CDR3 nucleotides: TGTGCCAGCAACTTATCGGGGTATCAGCCCCAGCATTTT.

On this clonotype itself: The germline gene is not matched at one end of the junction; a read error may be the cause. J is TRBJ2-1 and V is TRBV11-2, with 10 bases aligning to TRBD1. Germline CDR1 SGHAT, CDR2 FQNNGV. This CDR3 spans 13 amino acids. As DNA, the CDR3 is TGTGCCAGCAGCTTAGGGGGGACAGGGGAGGGGTTCTTT. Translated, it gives CASSLGGTGEGFF.

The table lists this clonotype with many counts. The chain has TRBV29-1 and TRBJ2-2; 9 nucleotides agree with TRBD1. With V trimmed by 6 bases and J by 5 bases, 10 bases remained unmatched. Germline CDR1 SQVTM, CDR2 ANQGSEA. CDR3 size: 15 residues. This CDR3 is CSVTEQGAVTGELFF. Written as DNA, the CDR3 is TGCAGCGTGACTGAACAGGGGGCGGTTACCGGGGAGCTGTTTTTT.

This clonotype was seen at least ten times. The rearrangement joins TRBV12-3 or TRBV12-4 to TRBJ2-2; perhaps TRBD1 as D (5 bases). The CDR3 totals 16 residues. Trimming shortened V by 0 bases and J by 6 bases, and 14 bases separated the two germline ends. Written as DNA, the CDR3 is TGTGCCAGCAGTTTAGCCAGGGTAGTTAAGGCCGGGGAGCTGTTTTTT. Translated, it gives CASSLARVVKAGELFF.

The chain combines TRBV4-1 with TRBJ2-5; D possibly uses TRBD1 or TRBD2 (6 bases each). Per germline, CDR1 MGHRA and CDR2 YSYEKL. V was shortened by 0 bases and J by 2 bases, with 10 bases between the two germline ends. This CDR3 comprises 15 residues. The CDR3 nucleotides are TGCGCCAGCAGCCAAGATGGGGGGCTGCAAGAGACCCAGTACTTC. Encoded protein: CASSQDGGLQETQYF.

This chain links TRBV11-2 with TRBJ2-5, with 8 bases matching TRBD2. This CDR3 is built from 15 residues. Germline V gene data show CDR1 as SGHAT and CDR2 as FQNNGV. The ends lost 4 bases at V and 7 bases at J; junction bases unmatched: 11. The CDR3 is CASSSESGTRVTQYF. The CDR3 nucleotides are TGTGCCAGCAGCTCCGAATCGGGGACTAGAGTGACCCAGTACTTC.

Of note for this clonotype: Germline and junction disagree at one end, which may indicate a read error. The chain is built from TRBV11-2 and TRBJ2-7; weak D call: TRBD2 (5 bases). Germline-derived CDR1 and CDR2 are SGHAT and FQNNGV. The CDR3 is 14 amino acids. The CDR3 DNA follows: TGTGCCAGCAGCCCGAGACATGGGGAGTACGGGCAGTACTTC. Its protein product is CASSPRHGEYGQYF.